This TCR beta chain was obtained from a study of cytomegalovirus exposure and HLA in healthy donors. The germline gives CDR1 MDHEN, CDR2 SYDVKM. V shed 3 bases and J 6 bases; nucleotides not matched to a gene: 9. The CDR3 is 16 amino acids. The PCR was carried out with 60 Vbeta primers and 13 Jbeta primers. How the authors handled the data: Approximately 87 million unique TCR beta chains, 9 million to 11 million shared, were counted in a later analysis. Sequencing was performed with immunoSEQ multiplex PCR; in TCRdb, only in-frame clones are kept and a portion is missing. For V, J and clone size, that table is used; D and trimming come from the DNA. There are around 120,000 clones in the sample; over 60% occur only once, and roughly 3.7% lies in the top ten. General study findings and limits: Among TCR beta chains of equal frequency, HLA-associated ones were more clonally expanded in a later analysis. DRB1 had the most TCR associations and HLA-C the fewest, a later analysis found, with rates varying by HLA locus.

Of note for this clone: Antigen specificity is unknown.

Those who donated were healthy bone marrow donors. The V gene is TRBV28, the J gene TRBJ2-4, with 9 positions matching TRBD1. The receptor comes from a human donor in good health. What was sequenced was PBMCs. The CDR3 region has the DNA TGTGCCAGCAGTTTTCCGGGACAGGGAGGGAGAAACATTCAGTACTTC. It yields the protein CASSFPGQGGRNIQYF.